This T cell receptor beta chain emerged from a study of CD8 T cells in ankylosing spondylitis. The trim removed 4 bases at V and 2 bases at J, leaving 9 bases unmatched. Germline lookup yields CDR1 SGHRS and CDR2 YFSETQ. CDR3 size: 16 residues. MiXCR, run by TCRdb on the 5' RACE reads, gives a single entry per CDR3 protein. The repertoire includes 230,000 or so distinct CDR3 sequences, over 15% of them detected once, and around 30% sits in the top ten. This receptor was identified in a male donor with ankylosing spondylitis or in good health (not recorded which). V and J are TRBV5-1 and TRBJ2-7; 10 bases are a match to TRBD2. The sequenced material came from blood, either unsorted or a sorted T cell fraction (not recorded which). The CDR3 here is CASSPPGLAVTYEQYF. DNA of the CDR3: TGCGCCAGCAGCCCCCCCGGACTAGCGGTTACCTACGAGCAGTACTTC.